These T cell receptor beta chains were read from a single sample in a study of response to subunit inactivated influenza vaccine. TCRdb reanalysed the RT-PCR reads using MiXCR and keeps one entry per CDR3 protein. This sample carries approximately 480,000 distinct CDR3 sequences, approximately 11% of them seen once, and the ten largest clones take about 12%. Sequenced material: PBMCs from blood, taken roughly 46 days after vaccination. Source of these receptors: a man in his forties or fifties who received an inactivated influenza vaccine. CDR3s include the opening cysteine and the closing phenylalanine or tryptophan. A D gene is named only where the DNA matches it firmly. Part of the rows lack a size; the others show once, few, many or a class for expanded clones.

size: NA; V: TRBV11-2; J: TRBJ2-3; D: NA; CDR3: CASSYGHTTTDTQYF; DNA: TGTGCCAGCAGCTACGGACACACGACCACAGATACGCAGTATTTT
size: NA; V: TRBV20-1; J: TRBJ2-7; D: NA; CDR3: CSQVLIPYEQYF; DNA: TGCAGTCAGGTATTAATACCCTACGAGCAGTACTTC
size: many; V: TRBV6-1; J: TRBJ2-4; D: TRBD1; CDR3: CASGLGQGKGIQYF; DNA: TGTGCCAGCGGTCTTGGACAGGGAAAGGGCATTCAGTACTTC
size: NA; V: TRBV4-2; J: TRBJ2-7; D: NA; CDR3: CASSQELPGSYEQYF; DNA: TGTGCCAGCAGCCAAGAATTGCCCGGCTCCTACGAGCAGTACTTC
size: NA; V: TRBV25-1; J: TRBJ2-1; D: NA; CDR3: CASSECPTSYNEQFF; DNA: TGTGCCAGCAGTGAGTGCCCCACTTCCTACAATGAGCAGTTCTTC
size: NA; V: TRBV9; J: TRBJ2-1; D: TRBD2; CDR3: CASDSTGTINEQFF; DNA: TGTGCCAGCGACTCTACTGGGACTATCAATGAGCAGTTCTTC
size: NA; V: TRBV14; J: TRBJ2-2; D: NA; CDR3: CASSQVAGYPGELFF; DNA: TGTGCCAGCAGCCAAGTGGCAGGGTATCCCGGGGAGCTGTTTTTT
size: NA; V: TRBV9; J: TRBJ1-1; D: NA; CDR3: CASSVVGIGTQLNTEAFF; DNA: TGTGCCAGCAGCGTAGTCGGGATAGGGACACAATTGAACACTGAAGCTTTCTTT
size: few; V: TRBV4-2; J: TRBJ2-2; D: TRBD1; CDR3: CASSPSQGAKTGELFF; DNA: TGTGCCAGCAGTCCCTCGCAGGGGGCAAAGACCGGGGAGCTGTTTTTT
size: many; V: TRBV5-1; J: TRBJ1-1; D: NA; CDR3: CASSLAGTTGEAFF; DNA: TGCGCCAGCAGCTTGGCCGGGACAACGGGCGAAGCTTTCTTT
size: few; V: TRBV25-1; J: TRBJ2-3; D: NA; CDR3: CASSESHKSDTQYF; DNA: TGTGCCAGCAGTGAATCTCACAAGTCAGATACGCAGTATTTT
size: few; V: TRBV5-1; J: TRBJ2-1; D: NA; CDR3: CASSLFGLPGVNEQFF; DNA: TGCGCCAGCAGCTTGTTCGGGCTGCCGGGTGTCAATGAGCAGTTCTTC
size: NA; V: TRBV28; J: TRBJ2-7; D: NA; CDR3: CASGLVAGSYEQYF; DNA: TGTGCCAGCGGACTGGTGGCGGGATCCTACGAGCAGTACTTC
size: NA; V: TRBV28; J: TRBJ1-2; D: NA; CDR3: CASSLPINYGYTF; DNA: TGTGCCAGCAGCCTCCCCATTAACTATGGCTACACCTTC
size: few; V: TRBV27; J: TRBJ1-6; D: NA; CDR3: CASRAGRSAYNSPLHF; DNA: TGTGCCAGCAGGGCAGGGAGGTCGGCCTATAATTCACCCCTCCACTTT
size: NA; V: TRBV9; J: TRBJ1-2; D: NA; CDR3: CASSVAGGLYGYTF; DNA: TGTGCCAGCAGCGTAGCGGGGGGTCTCTATGGCTACACCTTC
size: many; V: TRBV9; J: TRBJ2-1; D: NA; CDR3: CASSPRAYNEQFF; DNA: TGTGCCAGCAGCCCCCGGGCGTACAATGAGCAGTTCTTC
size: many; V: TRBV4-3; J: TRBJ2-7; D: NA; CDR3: CASSQDGAGAYYEQYF; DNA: TGCGCCAGCAGCCAAGATGGGGCAGGAGCTTACTACGAGCAGTACTTC
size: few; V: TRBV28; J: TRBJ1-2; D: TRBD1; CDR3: CASSAGQVLIWGYTF; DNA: TGTGCCAGCAGCGCGGGACAGGTCCTAATTTGGGGCTACACCTTC
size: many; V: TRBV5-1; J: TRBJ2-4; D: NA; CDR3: CASSLDRALNIQYF; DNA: TGCGCCAGCAGCTTAGACCGTGCCTTAAACATTCAGTACTTC
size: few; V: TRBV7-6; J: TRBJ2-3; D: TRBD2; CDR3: CASSLAGTSGTYF; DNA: TGTGCCAGCAGCTTAGCCGGGACTAGCGGGACCTATTTT
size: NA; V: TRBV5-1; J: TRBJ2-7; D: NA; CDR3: CASSFLDSESYEQYF; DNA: TGCGCCAGCAGCTTTCTCGACAGTGAATCCTACGAGCAGTACTTC
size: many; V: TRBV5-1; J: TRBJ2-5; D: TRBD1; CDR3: CASRLGQGLQETQYF; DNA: TGCGCCAGCAGACTCGGACAGGGGCTCCAAGAGACCCAGTACTTC
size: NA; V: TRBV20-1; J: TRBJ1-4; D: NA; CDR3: CSARTHLGRNGKLFF; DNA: TGCAGTGCTAGAACCCACCTAGGGAGAAATGGAAAACTGTTTTTT
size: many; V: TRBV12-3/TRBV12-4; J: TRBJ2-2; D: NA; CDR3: CASSLRFTGELFF; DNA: TGTGCCAGCAGTTTAAGATTCACCGGGGAGCTGTTTTTT
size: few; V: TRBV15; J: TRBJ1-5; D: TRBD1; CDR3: CATSADRDLYQPQHF; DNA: TGTGCCACCAGCGCCGACAGGGATCTTTATCAGCCCCAGCATTTT
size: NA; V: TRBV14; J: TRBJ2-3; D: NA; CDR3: CASSQNQGLGTDTQYF; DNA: TGTGCCAGCAGCCAAAACCAGGGGCTCGGCACAGATACGCAGTATTTT
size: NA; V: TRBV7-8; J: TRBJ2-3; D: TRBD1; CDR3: CASSFRTGWADTQYF; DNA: TGTGCCAGCAGCTTCCGGACAGGGTGGGCAGATACGCAGTATTTT
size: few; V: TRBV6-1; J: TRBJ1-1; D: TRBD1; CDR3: CASDRGTEAFF; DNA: TGTGCCAGCGACAGGGGCACTGAAGCTTTCTTT
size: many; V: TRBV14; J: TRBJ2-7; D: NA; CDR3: CASSQARVGEQYF; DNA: TGTGCCAGCAGCCAAGCCAGGGTCGGCGAGCAGTACTTC
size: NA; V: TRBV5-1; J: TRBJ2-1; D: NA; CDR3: CASSPEVAAYNEQFF; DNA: TGCGCCAGCAGCCCTGAGGTAGCGGCTTACAATGAGCAGTTCTTC